A single sample gave rise to the 22 T cell receptor beta chains below, sequenced in a study of cytomegalovirus exposure and HLA in healthy donors. The table came from immunoSEQ multiplex PCR; TCRdb's copy has only in-frame clones and leaves some out. The repertoire holds about 240,000 clones, with about 90% as singletons. The specimen was PBMCs. The receptors were sampled from a woman in her twenties or thirties in good health and CMV-seropositive.

In its sample, this clone was seen once. V usage is TRBV6-5 and J usage is TRBJ1-2, with 7 positions matching TRBD1. Looked up from germline, CDR1 is MNHEY and CDR2 is SVGAGI. Trimming removed 5 bases from V and 4 bases from J; junction bases left unmatched: 4. The CDR3 loop spans 13 amino acids. CDR3 amino acids: CASSRDRLYGYTF. CDR3 in DNA: TGTGCCAGCAGTCGGGACAGACTCTATGGCTACACCTTC.

The chain employs TRBV29-1 and TRBJ2-3; possible D gene TRBD2, 5 bases. Germline lookup yields CDR1 SQVTM and CDR2 ANQGSEA. CDR3 length equals 15 residues. V was pared by 6 bases and J by 6 bases, with 22 bases between. The CDR3 loop is CSVEPSGGVRDTQYF. DNA for the CDR3: TGCAGCGTAGAACCCAGCGGAGGAGTAAGGGATACGCAGTATTTT.

The V gene is TRBV27, the J gene TRBJ2-7; possible D gene TRBD2, 6 bases. V lost 5 bases and J 1 base, leaving 12 bases between the germline ends. The germline V gene has CDR1 MNHEY and CDR2 SMNVEV (reference sequence). This CDR3 has 14 residues. CDR3 region: CASSRGTMSYEQYF. The CDR3 DNA sequence: TGTGCCAGCAGTCGGGGGACGATGTCCTACGAGCAGTACTTC.

This chain joins TRBV4-2 and TRBJ2-1; 12 bases are shared with TRBD2. V gave up 0 bases and J gave up 8 bases; unmatched junction bases: 8. Germline values: CDR1 LGHNA, CDR2 YNFKEQ. The CDR3 is 17 amino acids. The CDR3 DNA sequence: TGTGCCAGCAGCCAAGACACTCTAGCGGGAGGGCTGGATGAGCAGTTCTTC. This codes for CASSQDTLAGGLDEQFF.

V gene TRBV2 combines with J gene TRBJ2-6; 7 nucleotides agree with TRBD1. The CDR3 contains 17 residues. J lost 0 bases, V lost 7 bases, and 9 bases had no gene match. Germline CDR1 is SNHLY and CDR2 is FYNNEI. This CDR3 is CASTPGGAYSGANVLTF. The CDR3 bases are TGTGCCAGCACCCCAGGGGGTGCCTACTCTGGGGCCAACGTCCTGACTTTC.

J is TRBJ1-2 and V is TRBV15; 8 nucleotides agree with TRBD1. This CDR3 comprises 14 residues. With V trimmed by 7 bases and J by 2 bases, 6 bases remained unmatched. The germline gives CDR1 LNHNV, CDR2 YYDKDF (reference sequence). CDR3 coding DNA: TGTGCCACCACGGAGGACAGGGCAAACTATGGCTACACCTTC. This gives the protein CATTEDRANYGYTF.

This chain uses TRBV5-1 with TRBJ2-5; the match to TRBD2 covers 7 bases. The CDR3 loop spans 16 amino acids. The junction had 7 bases not matched to a gene; V was cut back by 0 bases and J by 2 bases. The germline V gene has CDR1 SGHRS and CDR2 YFSETQ. In nucleotides, the CDR3 is TGCGCCAGCAGCTTGGCTAGCGGCCGGACGCAAGAGACCCAGTACTTC. This encodes CASSLASGRTQETQYF.

This chain links TRBV2 with TRBJ2-3; the match to TRBD2 covers 9 bases. This CDR3 contains 18 residues. Trimming at V came to 5 bases and at J to 1 base, leaving 13 bases not matched to a gene. The germline V gene encodes CDR1 SNHLY and CDR2 FYNNEI. CDR3: CASSRDTGGRGGTDTQYF. CDR3 nucleotides: TGTGCCAGCAGTCGCGATACAGGCGGGAGGGGTGGCACAGATACGCAGTATTTT.

The chain links TRBV19 to TRBJ1-5; TRBD1 aligns across 9 bases. After removal of 10 bases from V and 1 base from J, the junction contained 2 bases not matched to a gene. This CDR3 spans 13 amino acids. Per the germline V gene, CDR1 is LNHDA and CDR2 is SQIVND (reference sequence). The CDR3 reads CATDRGSNQPQHF. CDR3 sequence (DNA): TGTGCCACCGACAGGGGGAGCAATCAGCCCCAGCATTTT.

V usage is TRBV7-2 and J usage is TRBJ2-1; the D is unclear. Germline-derived CDR1 and CDR2 are SGHTA and FQGNSA. The CDR3 is made up of 12 amino acids. V dropped 1 base and J dropped 8 bases, with 6 bases sitting between them. In nucleotides, the CDR3 is TGTGCCAGCAGCTTAGTTGTCTATGAGCAGTTCTTC. Amino acids: CASSLVVYEQFF.

The J gene is TRBJ2-3, the V gene TRBV19, with TRBD1 matching 10 bases. This CDR3 is built from 16 residues. Germline CDR1 and CDR2: LNHDA and SQIVND (reference sequence). The ends lost 5 bases at V and 4 bases at J; junction bases unmatched: 9. The CDR3 DNA follows: TGTGCCAGTAGTTATCGGGACAGGGGTCTTTCAGATACGCAGTATTTT. Its translation is CASSYRDRGLSDTQYF.

V gene TRBV11-3 combines with J gene TRBJ2-5, with a weak D call TRBD1 (6 bases). The CDR3 is 15 residues long. The V and J ends lost 0 bases and 4 bases respectively, with 12 bases between them. Germline-derived CDR1 and CDR2 are SGHNT and YENEEA. The CDR3 bases are TGTGCCAGCAGCTTAGAAGGGCAGGGGCTAGAGACCCAGTACTTC. It translates to CASSLEGQGLETQYF.

In this sample, this clone turned up a few times. The gene calls are TRBV2 and TRBJ2-7, with D possibly TRBD2 on 7 matching bases. V gave up 11 bases and J gave up 5 bases, with 16 bases separating them. The length of the CDR3 is 12 residues. Germline CDR1 and CDR2: SNHLY and FYNNEI. Written as DNA, the CDR3 is TGTGCCGAGGGGGAGGGTAGACACGAGCAGTACTTC. This gives the protein CAEGEGRHEQYF.

The gene calls are TRBV11-1 and TRBJ1-3; a weak D match, TRBD1 (6 bases). The V gene's germline CDR1 is SGHAT and CDR2 FQDESV (reference sequence). The CDR3 consists of 14 residues. V lost 6 bases, J lost 1 base, and 10 bases lay in between. The CDR3 sequence: CASSFTGSGNTIYF. In DNA form, the CDR3 reads TGTGCCAGCAGTTTTACAGGGTCTGGAAACACCATATATTTT.

The chain couples TRBV30 to TRBJ1-1; D remains ambiguous. The V gene lost 3 bases and the J gene lost 8 bases, with 10 bases spanning the gap. Germline CDR1 and CDR2: GTSNPN and SVGIG (reference sequence). The CDR3 sequence is 11 residues long. CDR3 residues: CAWRRHREAFF. Written as DNA, the CDR3 is TGTGCCTGGAGAAGACACAGAGAAGCTTTCTTT.

The chain couples TRBV7-2 to TRBJ2-1; 7 nucleotides align to TRBD1. The CDR3 runs 13 residues. Germline V gene lookup returns CDR1 SGHTA and CDR2 FQGNSA. Losses at the gene ends were 4 bases for V and 9 bases for J; bases not matched to a gene: 6. CDR3 amino acids: CASSSDRASEQFF. The CDR3 DNA follows: TGTGCCAGCAGCTCCGACAGGGCGAGTGAGCAGTTCTTC.

This clone showed up just once. The chain joins TRBV27 to TRBJ2-7, with 11 bases that match TRBD1. V shed 5 bases, J shed 7 bases, and the junction held 4 bases outside the gene matches. Per the germline V gene, CDR1 is MNHEY and CDR2 is SMNVEV (reference sequence). The CDR3 runs 13 residues. The CDR3 here is CASSIGTGGEQYF. As DNA, the CDR3 is TGTGCCAGCAGTATAGGGACAGGGGGTGAGCAGTACTTC.

Concerning this clone itself: The identical CDR3 is also encoded by other nucleotide sequences in the sample. V usage is TRBV28 and J usage is TRBJ1-4, with D possibly being TRBD1 (5 bases). V was trimmed by 6 bases and J by 0 bases, leaving 14 bases between them. The CDR3 consists of 16 residues. Germline assignment: CDR1 MDHEN and CDR2 SYDVKM. This CDR3 reads CASSLVGHATNEKLFF. The CDR3 bases are TGTGCCAGCAGCCTGGTAGGACATGCAACTAATGAAAAACTGTTTTTT.

The CDR3 loop reads CASKRGHTDTQYF. CDR3 in DNA: TGTGCCAGCAAGAGGGGGCATACAGATACGCAGTATTTT. The V gene is TRBV2, the J gene TRBJ2-3, with 7 positions matching TRBD1. The CDR3 contains 13 residues. Germline values: CDR1 SNHLY, CDR2 FYNNEI. V lost 7 bases, J lost 3 bases, and 4 bases stayed unmatched.

This clone was picked up one time. The chain carries TRBV18 and TRBJ2-1, with 8 bases fitting TRBD2. Losses at the gene ends were 1 base for V and 6 bases for J; bases not matched to a gene: 11. CDR3 size: 17 residues. Germline CDR1 and CDR2: KGHSH and LQKENI. This CDR3 is CASSPREKRESRNEQFF. The DNA of the CDR3 is TGTGCCAGCTCACCACGGGAGAAGCGGGAGTCCCGCAATGAGCAGTTCTTC.

This CDR3 reads CASGQGLYEQYF. Here the CDR3 DNA reads TGTGCCAGTGGCCAGGGGCTCTACGAGCAGTACTTC. The chain recombines TRBV19 with TRBJ2-7, with TRBD1 as a possible D gene (6 bases). Germline V gene data show CDR1 as LNHDA and CDR2 as SQIVND (reference sequence). Trimming removed 8 bases from V and 3 bases from J, with 11 bases in between. The CDR3 spans 12 residues.

The chain links TRBV7-2 to TRBJ2-2; no definite D call. The CDR3 totals 14 residues. CDR1 SGHTA and CDR2 FQGNSA come from the germline V gene. V was trimmed by 1 base and J by 7 bases, leaving 10 bases between them. The CDR3 sequence is CASSLDHRGGELFF. In DNA, the CDR3 is TGTGCCAGCAGCTTAGACCATCGAGGCGGGGAGCTGTTTTTT.